These 30 T cell receptor beta chains came from one sample sequenced in a study of cytomegalovirus exposure and HLA in healthy donors. PCR was performed using 60 Vbeta and 13 Jbeta primers. Assay used: immunoSEQ multiplex PCR; TCRdb lists only in-frame clones, some missing. Of 95,000 to 150,000 clones in the sample, about 8.6% were seen once. Sequencing was done on a sample of PBMCs. These receptors were collected from a woman aged 35 to 49 in good health and CMV-seropositive.

This clone has a count of ten or more. CDR3 amino acids: CASSRAGTNTGELFF. The CDR3 DNA follows: TGCGCCAGCAGCAGAGCGGGGACGAACACCGGGGAGCTGTTTTTT. The V and J genes are TRBV5-1 and TRBJ2-2; 7 bases agree with TRBD2. The CDR3 is 15 amino acids. Unmatched junction bases numbered 3, after V lost 4 bases and J lost 0 bases. Germline V gives CDR1 SGHRS, CDR2 YFSETQ.

This clone was detected a few times. J is TRBJ1-2 and V is TRBV29-1; 7 bases line up with TRBD1. V lost 2 bases and J lost 8; bases outside the gene matches: 2. The CDR3 totals 11 residues. CDR1 SQVTM and CDR2 ANQGSEA come from the germline V gene. The CDR3 DNA follows: TGCAGCGTTGAAAGGGGGCAGGGCTACACCTTC. This codes for CSVERGQGYTF.

In this sample, this clone turned up a few times. This chain joins TRBV6-5 and TRBJ2-5; D not certain. Trimming pared 1 base from V and 4 bases from J, leaving 13 bases between. Germline V gene lookup returns CDR1 MNHEY and CDR2 SVGAGI. CDR3 length equals 15 residues. The CDR3 sequence: CASSYFPRLGETQYF. The DNA of the CDR3 is TGTGCCAGCAGTTACTTCCCGAGGTTAGGAGAGACCCAGTACTTC.

This clone was counted between two and nine times. The chain joins TRBV27 to TRBJ2-1, with D unclear. With 4 bases removed from V and 6 bases from J, the gap between germline ends came to 13 bases. Germline CDR1 and CDR2: MNHEY and SMNVEV (reference sequence). The CDR3 has 14 amino acids. The CDR3 region has the DNA TGTGCCAGCAGTTACAGAATTGGTGTCAATGAGCAGTTCTTC. It is translated as CASSYRIGVNEQFF.

This clone was observed a few times. V is TRBV28 and J is TRBJ2-3; TRBD2 might be the D (5 bases). Trimming pared 6 bases from V and 6 bases from J, leaving 25 bases between. The germline gives CDR1 MDHEN, CDR2 SYDVKM. The CDR3 runs to 17 residues. CDR3 in DNA: TGTGCCAGCAGCCCCGAGGGTCTAGTCCGGCCCCCGGATACGCAGTATTTT. It encodes CASSPEGLVRPPDTQYF.

The chain carries TRBV6-6 and TRBJ1-4, with unresolved D. Germline CDR1 reads MNHNY; CDR2 reads SVGAGI (reference sequence). There are 11 residues in the CDR3. V lost 2 bases to trimming and J lost 8 bases, with 3 bases between them. The CDR3 is CASSYREKLFF. As DNA, the CDR3 is TGTGCCAGCAGTTACCGGGAAAAACTGTTTTTT.

The chain uses TRBV6-4 and TRBJ2-1; 10 positions agree with TRBD2. The V gene end was trimmed by 6 bases and the J gene end by 5 bases; junction bases not matched to a gene: 7. Germline-derived CDR1 and CDR2 are MRHNA and SNTAGT. The CDR3 runs to 15 residues. This CDR3 is CASRILAGDNNEQFF. The CDR3 coding sequence is TGTGCCAGCAGGATTCTAGCGGGGGATAACAATGAGCAGTTCTTC.

Note on this clone: Its ends do not fully match the called genes, so a read error is possible. V usage is TRBV27 and J usage is TRBJ1-2, with 7 nucleotides matching TRBD1. Germline CDR1 MNHEY, CDR2 SMNVEV (reference sequence). The CDR3 spans 13 residues. The CDR3 loop reads CASSISGGYGYTF. CDR3 bases: TGTGCCAGCAGTATATCAGGGGGCTATGGCTACACCTTC.

The genes are TRBV2 and TRBJ1-6; no clear D gene. Per germline, CDR1 SNHLY and CDR2 FYNNEI. The CDR3 spans 16 residues. Trimming stripped 0 bases from V and 8 bases from J, with 14 bases between. The CDR3 DNA reads as TGTGCCAGCAGTGAAGCGCTTCCTACAGTGGATTCACCCCTCCACTTT. Translated, it gives CASSEALPTVDSPLHF.

Only a few counts were recorded for this clone. This rearrangement joins TRBV5-6 to TRBJ2-5, with 7 bases identical to TRBD2. The CDR3 extends over 13 amino acids. V gave up 0 bases and J gave up 7 bases; unmatched junction bases: 3. Germline CDR1 SGHDT, CDR2 YYEEEE. The CDR3 region has the DNA TGTGCCAGCAGCTTGGAACGGGGGGTGACCCAGTACTTC. As protein: CASSLERGVTQYF.

This clone was counted only a few times. V gene TRBV18 combines with J gene TRBJ1-5; 7 positions agree with TRBD1. The CDR3 consists of 13 residues. The V gene's germline CDR1 is KGHSH and CDR2 LQKENI. Trimming cost V 3 bases and J 5 bases; bases outside gene matches: 1. The CDR3 protein is CASSPDRDQPQHF. The DNA of the CDR3 is TGTGCCAGCTCACCCGACAGGGATCAGCCCCAGCATTTT.

The V gene is TRBV5-4, the J gene TRBJ2-7, with D perhaps TRBD2 (6 bases). Trimming stripped 0 bases from V and 11 bases from J, with 18 bases between. The CDR3 loop spans 14 amino acids. The germline V gene encodes CDR1 SGHNT and CDR2 YYREEE (reference sequence). CDR3 nucleotide sequence: TGTGCCAGCAGCTTGGCCGGGGGACCACAGCAGGAGTACTTC. Translated, it gives CASSLAGGPQQEYF.

The rearrangement joins TRBV19 to TRBJ2-6; D is undetermined. Trimming removed 3 bases at V and 0 bases at J, with 6 bases between. Germline V gene lookup returns CDR1 LNHDA and CDR2 SQIVND (reference sequence). The CDR3 contains 15 residues. CDR3 DNA sequence: TGTGCCAGTAGTATCGGGTTCTCTGGGGCCAACGTCCTGACTTTC. Amino acids: CASSIGFSGANVLTF.

This clone was recorded a few times. This same CDR3 is encoded by further DNA sequences in the sample. The chain has TRBV25-1 and TRBJ2-1, with D perhaps matching TRBD2 (6 bases). Germline lookup yields CDR1 MGHDK and CDR2 SYGVNS. Trimming stripped 4 bases from V and 10 bases from J, with 8 bases between. CDR3 length equals 11 residues. The CDR3 sequence is CASSAGAEQFF. CDR3 in DNA: TGTGCCAGCAGTGCGGGAGCAGAGCAGTTCTTC.

This clone has just a few counts. The genes are TRBV2 and TRBJ1-1; D not resolved. V lost 5 bases, J lost 2 bases, and 6 bases lay in between. This CDR3 is 12 amino acids long. CDR1 and CDR2 from the germline V gene are SNHLY and FYNNEI. This chain's CDR3 is CASSLVNTEAFF. The CDR3, as DNA: TGTGCCAGCAGTTTAGTAAACACTGAAGCTTTCTTT.

There are a few counts of this clone. V gene TRBV7-2 combines with J gene TRBJ1-1, with TRBD1 matching over 11 bases. Germline V gene data show CDR1 as SGHTA and CDR2 as FQGNSA. CDR3 length: 14 amino acids. Trimming cost V 6 bases and J 7 bases; bases outside gene matches: 7. The CDR3 coding sequence is TGTGCCAGCAGGGAGGACAGGGGGCTTGGTGAAGCTTTCTTT. Its protein is CASREDRGLGEAFF.

The gene calls are TRBV6-4 and TRBJ2-3; D is possibly TRBD1 (5 bases). V was clipped by 0 bases and J by 0 bases, with 10 bases between them. Germline assignment: CDR1 MRHNA and CDR2 SNTAGT. The CDR3 is 16 residues long. The CDR3 nucleotides read TGTGCCAGCAGTGACTCAGGGGATCCTAGCACAGATACGCAGTATTTT. It is translated as CASSDSGDPSTDTQYF.

This clone was seen a handful of times. The DNA for the CDR3 is TGTGCCAGTTCAGACAGGCTACACGAGCAGTACTTC. Translating gives CASSDRLHEQYF. The V gene is TRBV27, the J gene TRBJ2-7; D possibly corresponds to TRBD1 (6 bases). This CDR3 is built from 12 residues. CDR1 MNHEY and CDR2 SMNVEV come from the germline V gene (reference sequence). Trimming took 9 bases from V and 5 from J, leaving 14 bases between them.

V gene TRBV5-5 combines with J gene TRBJ1-1; D not certain. There are 14 residues in the CDR3. Per the germline V gene, CDR1 is SGHKS and CDR2 is YYEKEE (reference sequence). Trimming left V 1 base short and J 3 bases short, with 10 bases between. Written as DNA, the CDR3 is TGTGCCAGCAGCTTGTATGCGCGGGACACTGAAGCTTTCTTT. This gives the protein CASSLYARDTEAFF.

This clone was seen more than once but under ten times. This chain uses TRBV25-1 with TRBJ2-3; D is perhaps TRBD1 (6 bases). The CDR3 contains 17 residues. The germline V gene has CDR1 MGHDK and CDR2 SYGVNS. CDR3 sequence reads: CPKRTGQFRLYTDTQYF. The CDR3 coding sequence is TGTCCCAAAAGAACTGGACAGTTTCGTCTTTACACAGATACGCAGTATTTT. Together with reference TRBV25-1 and TRBJ2-3, the CDR3 gives the full variable domain: EADIYQTPRYLVIGTGKKITLECSQTMGHDKMYWYQQDPGMELHLIHYSYGVNSTEKGDLSSESTVSRIRTEHFPLTLESARPSHTSQYLCPKRTGQFRLYTDTQYFGPGTRLTVL.

In nucleotides, the CDR3 is TGTGCCAGCAGCTTGCCGGGACAGGGACGAGATACGCAGTATTTT. Encoded protein: CASSLPGQGRDTQYF. This rearrangement joins TRBV5-4 to TRBJ2-3, with 9 positions matching TRBD1. CDR1 is SGHNT, CDR2 YYREEE, per germline (reference sequence). The CDR3 has 15 amino acids. The junction had 5 bases not matched to a gene; V was cut back by 1 base and J by 5 bases.

This clone has just a few counts. CDR3 coding DNA: TGTGCCAGCAGTTTGGGGGGACAGGGAAGGAGAGGCTACACCTTC. It yields the protein CASSLGGQGRRGYTF. This chain uses TRBV28 with TRBJ1-2, with 9 bases lining up with TRBD1. The CDR3 loop spans 15 amino acids. J was trimmed by 8 bases and V by 3 bases; bases with no gene match: 10. Looked up from germline, CDR1 is MDHEN and CDR2 is SYDVKM.

This clone was recorded a few times. This chain connects TRBV10-3 to TRBJ2-5, with D possibly TRBD1 on 6 matching bases. The CDR3 length is 15 residues. V shed 3 bases and J shed 7 bases, with 18 bases lying between them. Germline V CDR1 and CDR2: ENHRY, SYGVKD. The CDR3 spells CAISERGQPEGTQYF. The DNA for the CDR3 is TGTGCCATCAGTGAACGAGGACAGCCCGAAGGGACCCAGTACTTC.

J is TRBJ2-1 and V is TRBV7-2, with 14 nucleotides matching TRBD2. The germline CDR1 and CDR2 sequences are SGHTA and FQGNSA. The CDR3 extends over 18 amino acids. V lost 2 bases, J lost 3 bases, and 6 bases stayed unmatched. The CDR3 protein is CASSLPLTSGGVYNEQFF. The CDR3 DNA reads TGTGCCAGCAGCTTACCGCTGACTAGCGGGGGGGTCTACAATGAGCAGTTCTTC.

This clone has more than one count but fewer than ten. The chain links TRBV7-6 to TRBJ2-1, with D maybe TRBD2 (7 bases). Trimming stripped 1 base from V and 7 bases from J, with 17 bases between. Germline V gives CDR1 SGHVS, CDR2 FNYEAQ. This CDR3 spans 16 amino acids. Written as DNA, the CDR3 is TGTGCCAGCAGCTTAGGTGGCCGGGGGGCCTGGAATGAGCAGTTCTTC. This translates into CASSLGGRGAWNEQFF.

This clone has more than one count but fewer than ten. The chain links TRBV4-1 to TRBJ2-6, with 12 nucleotides matching TRBD1. Germline CDR1 reads MGHRA; CDR2 reads YSYEKL. CDR3 length equals 19 residues. Germline trimming cut 4 bases from V and 4 bases from J; bases unmatched to any gene: 11. The CDR3 here is CASSLPGGTGGAGANVLTF. CDR3 in DNA: TGCGCCAGCAGCCTCCCCGGGGGGACAGGGGGCGCCGGGGCCAACGTCCTGACTTTC.

This clone turned up a few times. The J gene is TRBJ1-1, the V gene TRBV5-5; D may be TRBD1 (5 bases). CDR3 length: 13 residues. V shed 7 bases and J shed 2 bases, with 12 bases lying between them. Germline V gene lookup returns CDR1 SGHKS and CDR2 YYEKEE (reference sequence). CDR3 sequence (DNA): TGTGCCAGCGGAAGACAGCCAAACACTGAAGCTTTCTTT. It encodes CASGRQPNTEAFF.

This clone was seen only a few times. CDR3 nucleotide sequence: TGTGCCAGCAGTGACTCCTGTAGGCACGGACCGGACATGGGCAATCAGCCCCAGCATTTT. It encodes CASSDSCRHGPDMGNQPQHF. This chain connects TRBV6-4 to TRBJ1-5, with a tentative D call TRBD1 (5 bases). Germline V gives CDR1 MRHNA, CDR2 SNTAGT. The CDR3 sequence is 20 residues long. V lost 0 bases to trimming and J lost 2 bases, with 23 bases between them.

The chain carries TRBV20-1 and TRBJ2-1, with no clear D. The CDR3 has 11 amino acids. Per the germline V gene, CDR1 is DFQATT and CDR2 is SNEGSKA (reference sequence). V lost 6 bases, J lost 7 bases, and 10 bases lay in between. This CDR3 is CSAPIVNEQFF. The CDR3, as DNA: TGCAGTGCCCCTATTGTTAATGAGCAGTTCTTC.

This clone turned up a few times. V and J are TRBV28 and TRBJ2-1, with 9 bases matching TRBD1. This CDR3 is built from 15 residues. J was trimmed by 7 bases and V by 6 bases; bases with no gene match: 10. Germline CDR1 is MDHEN and CDR2 is SYDVKM. For the CDR3, the DNA is TGTGCCAGCAGCTCCGGGACAGGGTTTTCTAATGAGCAGTTCTTC. This translates into CASSSGTGFSNEQFF.